Detailed here is one T cell receptor beta chain. Its antigen is not identified. PCR employed 60 Vbeta and 13 Jbeta primers. Libraries were prepared by immunoSEQ multiplex PCR; TCRdb keeps only in-frame clonotypes and omits some of them. Of about 110,000 clones listed, just over 75% are singletons. The data stem from a study of cytomegalovirus exposure and HLA in healthy donors. General observations from the study: Within an earlier analysis, most TCR beta V segments proved productive either about 87% or about 30% of the time. The authors later linked a missense DCLRE1C variant to TCR beta V- and J-gene trimming.

Germline V gene data show CDR1 as SGHTA and CDR2 as FQGNSA. The ends were cut back, 2 bases at V and 5 bases at J, with 12 bases in the middle. There are 15 residues in the CDR3. This chain links TRBV7-2 with TRBJ2-2; TRBD1 is a possible D gene (5 bases). This TCR came from a man aged 25-45 years in good health and CMV-seropositive. The material sequenced was PBMCs. In DNA, the CDR3 is TGTGCCAGCAGCTTAAATCAGGGTGTTACCGGGGAGCTGTTTTTT. It codes for CASSLNQGVTGELFF.